This T cell receptor beta chain was documented in a study of cytomegalovirus exposure and HLA in healthy donors. Amplification used 60 Vbeta primers and 13 Jbeta primers. Only in-frame clones appear in the TCRdb table, and some are missing; sequencing was by immunoSEQ multiplex PCR. The sample yields approximately 110,000 clones, around 78% seen once. Remarks on this clone: The antigen is unknown.

Study findings and constraints: As a later analysis revealed, most CMV-associated TCR beta chains appeared HLA-restricted. Prior analysis indicated that the majority of TCR beta V segments exhibited productivity approximately 90% or approximately 30% of the time.

The sequence was collected from a man aged 45-60 years in good health and CMV-seronegative. Material: PBMCs.

The CDR3 bases are TGTGCCAGCAGTTGGCCGGGGGGTGGCAATCAGCCCCAGCATTTT. Amino acids: CASSWPGGGNQPQHF. The chain couples TRBV28 to TRBJ1-5, with D tentatively TRBD1 (5 bases). V was cut by 4 bases and J by 2 bases, with 12 bases left in between. Germline lookup yields CDR1 MDHEN and CDR2 SYDVKM. The CDR3 is 15 amino acids.